This entry lists 14 T cell receptor beta chains sequenced from one sample in a study of blood T cell repertoires in COVID-19. TCRdb's copy holds only in-frame clones and misses some; the assay was immunoSEQ multiplex PCR. The repertoire consists of roughly 300,000 clones, with around 87% occurring once and the leading ten covering approximately 8.1%. The sample comprised peripheral blood. Receptor source: a woman aged 45 to 65 who had recovered from COVID-19.

A few counts support this clone. In the same sample, other DNA sequences code for this CDR3. The genes are TRBV6-5 and TRBJ1-1; D is perhaps TRBD1 (6 bases). The V gene lost 8 bases and the J gene lost 0 bases, with 7 bases spanning the gap. CDR1 is MNHEY and CDR2 is SVGAGI in the germline V gene. This CDR3 contains 12 residues. The CDR3 sequence is CASGQLNTEAFF. The DNA of the CDR3 is TGTGCCAGCGGACAGCTGAACACTGAAGCTTTCTTT.

The chain links TRBV24-1 to TRBJ1-4; tentatively, D is TRBD1 (5 bases). Germline values: CDR1 KGHDR, CDR2 SFDVKD. Trimming shortened V by 7 bases and J by 8 bases, and 19 bases separated the two germline ends. The CDR3 loop spans 15 amino acids. The CDR3 loop is CATSRIYQGGEKLFF. For the CDR3, the DNA is TGTGCCACCAGCCGGATTTATCAGGGCGGAGAAAAACTGTTTTTT.

The chain couples TRBV4-2 to TRBJ2-1; 12 positions match TRBD2. CDR1 is LGHNA and CDR2 is YNFKEQ in the germline V gene. Trimming removed 1 base from V and 9 bases from J; junction bases left unmatched: 10. This CDR3 spans 17 amino acids. CDR3 nucleotide sequence: TGTGCCAGCAGCCAAGGTGCACTAGCGGGAGGTGAGGGTGAGCAGTTCTTC. This gives the protein CASSQGALAGGEGEQFF.

In nucleotides, the CDR3 is TGTGCCAGCAGCTTGGCCCCTAGCGGGGGGGCCCACGAGCAGTACTTC. Translated, it gives CASSLAPSGGAHEQYF. The rearrangement links TRBV5-4 to TRBJ2-7; 12 bases agree with TRBD2. Germline V gene sequence: CDR1 SGHNT, CDR2 YYREEE (reference sequence). This CDR3 contains 16 residues. Trimming took 0 bases from V and 5 from J; bases not matched to a gene: 6.

On this clone: Other DNA sequences in the sample encode the same CDR3. The chain employs TRBV5-1 and TRBJ2-5, with a tentative D call TRBD2 (6 bases). Per the germline V gene, CDR1 is SGHRS and CDR2 is YFSETQ. Trimming left V 0 bases short and J 5 bases short, with 11 bases between. The CDR3 sequence is 14 residues long. The chain's CDR3 is CASSLGGGAETQYF. The DNA of the CDR3 is TGCGCCAGCAGCTTGGGGGGCGGGGCCGAGACCCAGTACTTC.

This clone has just a few counts. The chain carries TRBV5-1 and TRBJ2-2; 9 bases agree with TRBD1. The germline V gene encodes CDR1 SGHRS and CDR2 YFSETQ. With 4 bases clipped from V and 5 bases from J, the junction kept 6 bases outside the gene matches. The CDR3 runs 15 residues. CDR3 residues: CASSRTGVDTGELFF. The CDR3 nucleotides read TGCGCCAGCAGCAGGACAGGGGTGGATACCGGGGAGCTGTTTTTT.

The rearrangement uses TRBV6-5 and TRBJ2-7; 7 bases align to TRBD1. The CDR3 spans 12 residues. Germline loops: CDR1 MNHEY, CDR2 SVGAGI. J lost 4 bases, V lost 6 bases, and 3 bases had no gene match. The DNA for the CDR3 is TGTGCCAGCAGGGGGGACAGATACGAGCAGTACTTC. Protein product: CASRGDRYEQYF.

This chain uses TRBV15 with TRBJ1-3, with D maybe TRBD1 (5 bases). Germline CDR1 is LNHNV and CDR2 is YYDKDF (reference sequence). The ends were cut back, 5 bases at V and 4 bases at J, with 12 bases in the middle. The length of the CDR3 is 14 residues. This chain's CDR3 is CATSFWGSGNTIYF. The DNA of the CDR3 is TGTGCCACCAGCTTTTGGGGCTCCGGAAACACCATATATTTT.

The V gene is TRBV7-6, the J gene TRBJ2-1, with 7 nucleotides matching TRBD2. There are 16 residues in the CDR3. Germline V gene data show CDR1 as SGHVS and CDR2 as FNYEAQ. After removal of 2 bases from V and 1 base from J, the junction contained 5 bases not matched to a gene. For the CDR3, the DNA is TGTGCCAGCAGCTTAAGGCCTAGCGGTTCCTACAATGAGCAGTTCTTC. This encodes CASSLRPSGSYNEQFF.

V and J are TRBV11-3 and TRBJ2-5, with 11 nucleotides matching TRBD2. Germline values: CDR1 SGHNT, CDR2 YENEEA. The CDR3 is 15 residues long. Trimming cost V 5 bases and J 3 bases; bases outside gene matches: 5. This CDR3 is CASSIGGLAEETQYF. The CDR3 DNA is TGTGCCAGCAGCATAGGGGGACTAGCGGAAGAGACCCAGTACTTC.

The rearrangement uses TRBV23-1 and TRBJ1-1; D not certain. TRBV23-1 counts as an open reading frame of uncertain function. V was trimmed by 4 bases and J by 2 bases, leaving 8 bases between them. CDR3 length: 13 residues. CDR3 in DNA: TGCGCCAGCAGTCGTCCAGTCAACACTGAAGCTTTCTTT. It specifies CASSRPVNTEAFF.

This clone was found once. The same CDR3 arises from other DNA sequences in this sample as well. The V gene is TRBV28, the J gene TRBJ1-2; no firm D call. Trimming cost V 3 bases and J 2 bases, with 7 bases left between them. CDR1 is MDHEN, CDR2 SYDVKM, per germline. CDR3 length: 13 amino acids. The chain's CDR3 is CASSLGRNYGYTF. The CDR3 DNA follows: TGTGCCAGCAGTTTGGGCAGGAACTATGGCTACACCTTC.

The rearrangement joins TRBV7-8 to TRBJ1-1, with 7 bases identical to TRBD1. The CDR3 is 18 residues long. The V and J ends lost 3 bases and 4 bases, in that order; junction bases with no gene match: 17. Germline loops: CDR1 SGHVS, CDR2 FQNEAQ. The CDR3 loop is CASSFDPTGLHVVTEAFF. For the CDR3, the DNA is TGTGCCAGCAGCTTCGACCCGACAGGGCTACATGTCGTCACTGAAGCTTTCTTT.

The chain couples TRBV6-1 to TRBJ1-2; TRBD1 matches 7 bases. V trimming: 3 bases; J trimming: 2 bases; junction bases outside the gene matches: 0. This CDR3 comprises 13 residues. In germline, CDR1 is MNHNS, CDR2 SASEGT. The CDR3 DNA follows: TGTGCCAGCAGTGAGGACAGGAACTATGGCTACACCTTC. Encoded protein: CASSEDRNYGYTF.